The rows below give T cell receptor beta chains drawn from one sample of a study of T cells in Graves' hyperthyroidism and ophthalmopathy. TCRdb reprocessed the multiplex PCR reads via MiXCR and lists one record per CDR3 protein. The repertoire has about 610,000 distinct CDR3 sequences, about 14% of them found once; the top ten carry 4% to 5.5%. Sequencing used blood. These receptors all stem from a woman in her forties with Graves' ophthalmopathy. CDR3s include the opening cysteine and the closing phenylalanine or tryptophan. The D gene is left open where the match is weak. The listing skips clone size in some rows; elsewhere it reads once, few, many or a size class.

DNA: TGTGCCACCAGCTTGACCGCCGACACTGAAGCTTTCTTT; CDR3: CATSLTADTEAFF; size: many; J: TRBJ1-1; D: .; V: TRBV15
DNA: TGTGCCAGCTCACCCCGGACAGGGGTGGTCACTGAAGCTTTCTTT; CDR3: CASSPRTGVVTEAFF; size: .; J: TRBJ1-1; D: TRBD1; V: TRBV18
DNA: TGTGCCAGCAGTTCCCTACCGGGACGGCAGAGAAAGGGGGCCTACGAGCAGTACTTC; CDR3: CASSSLPGRQRKGAYEQYF; size: many; J: TRBJ2-7; D: .; V: TRBV28
DNA: TGTGCCACCAGCAGAGCCCGGGGCCACCGGACACTTCCCTCCTACGAGCAGTACTTC; CDR3: CATSRARGHRTLPSYEQYF; size: many; J: TRBJ2-7; D: .; V: TRBV15
DNA: TGTGCCAGCATGGGGACTAGCGGGCAGACCGGGGAGCTGTTTTTT; CDR3: CASMGTSGQTGELFF; size: many; J: TRBJ2-2; D: TRBD2; V: TRBV6-1
DNA: TGTGCCAGCAGTTCCCCCATTGGCATGAACACTGAAGCTTTCTTT; CDR3: CASSSPIGMNTEAFF; size: many; J: TRBJ1-1; D: .; V: TRBV12-3/TRBV12-4
DNA: TGTGCCAGCACCCTAGCGGGAGACGGAGAGACCCAGTACTTC; CDR3: CASTLAGDGETQYF; size: few; J: TRBJ2-5; D: TRBD2; V: TRBV12-3/TRBV12-4
DNA: TGTGCCAGCAGTTCATCCTCAGGGACCTCCTACGAGCAGTACTTC; CDR3: CASSSSSGTSYEQYF; size: many; J: TRBJ2-7; D: .; V: TRBV28
DNA: TGCAGTGCTAGGGAGGTGGTTCGCCAGCCCCAGCATTTT; CDR3: CSAREVVRQPQHF; size: many; J: TRBJ1-5; D: .; V: TRBV20-1
DNA: TGTGCCAGCGGACAGGGGGGCGCTAACTATGGCTACACCTTC; CDR3: CASGQGGANYGYTF; size: many; J: TRBJ1-2; D: TRBD1; V: TRBV28
DNA: TGTGCCAGTAGTATCTCACCCTTTACAGGTGCGGGCACCGGGGAGCTGTTTTTT; CDR3: CASSISPFTGAGTGELFF; size: .; J: TRBJ2-2; D: .; V: TRBV19
DNA: TGTGCCAGCAGTAATAGCGGGGGTTCGGACATTCAGTACTTC; CDR3: CASSNSGGSDIQYF; size: many; J: TRBJ2-4; D: TRBD2; V: TRBV6-1
DNA: TGTGCCATCAGTGAGTCGTTAACGGGAGGGCCCGGCGGGGAGCTGTTTTTT; CDR3: CAISESLTGGPGGELFF; size: few; J: TRBJ2-2; D: TRBD2; V: TRBV10-3
DNA: TGTGCCACTGTGGGACAGGGCTACGAGCAGTACTTC; CDR3: CATVGQGYEQYF; size: many; J: TRBJ2-7; D: TRBD1; V: TRBV2
DNA: TGCGCCAGCAGCCAACAGATTAATAGCAATCAGCCCCAGCATTTT; CDR3: CASSQQINSNQPQHF; size: few; J: TRBJ1-5; D: .; V: TRBV4-1
DNA: TGTGCCATCAGTGAGCCCCCCGGAACTGAAGCTTTCTTT; CDR3: CAISEPPGTEAFF; size: few; J: TRBJ1-1; D: .; V: TRBV10-3
DNA: TGCAGCGTTGAAGGGGAAAGTAACACTGAAGCTTTCTTT; CDR3: CSVEGESNTEAFF; size: .; J: TRBJ1-1; D: .; V: TRBV29-1
DNA: TGTGCCAGCAGCTTACGGGGGCGTTATGGCTACACCTTC; CDR3: CASSLRGRYGYTF; size: many; J: TRBJ1-2; D: .; V: TRBV11-1
DNA: TGTGCCAGCATTAGACAGGGGACCCTGAACACTGAAGCTTTCTTT; CDR3: CASIRQGTLNTEAFF; size: few; J: TRBJ1-1; D: TRBD1; V: TRBV6-5
DNA: TGTGCCAGCAGCATCTCCGGGACGGCCTATGGCTACACCTTC; CDR3: CASSISGTAYGYTF; size: few; J: TRBJ1-2; D: .; V: TRBV5-4
DNA: TGTGCCAGCAGTGAACTAGCGGGTGGAGATACGCAGTATTTT; CDR3: CASSELAGGDTQYF; size: few; J: TRBJ2-3; D: TRBD2; V: TRBV2
DNA: TGTGCCAGCAGTGAATGGTCCCGGACCGGCGAGCAGTACTTC; CDR3: CASSEWSRTGEQYF; size: many; J: TRBJ2-7; D: .; V: TRBV2
DNA: TGTGCTCAAACCCAGTGGACTAGCGGATCCTACGAGCAGTACTTC; CDR3: CAQTQWTSGSYEQYF; size: few; J: TRBJ2-7; D: TRBD2; V: TRBV2
DNA: TGTGCCAGCAGTTACCGCGAGGGCTACACCTTC; CDR3: CASSYREGYTF; size: many; J: TRBJ1-2; D: .; V: TRBV6-5
DNA: TGTGCCAGCAGTTTATTGATAGGGGCCGGGGAGCTGTTTTTT; CDR3: CASSLLIGAGELFF; size: .; J: TRBJ2-2; D: .; V: TRBV28
DNA: TGCAGTGCTAGAGGAGAGTGGGTTAATCAGCCCCAGCATTTT; CDR3: CSARGEWVNQPQHF; size: .; J: TRBJ1-5; D: .; V: TRBV20-1
DNA: TGCACCAGCAGCTCCACGGGACTAGGAGGGGGGGCTTTCTTT; CDR3: CTSSSTGLGGGAFF; size: .; J: TRBJ1-1; D: .; V: TRBV5-1
DNA: TGCGCCAGCAGCCAGGACAGGGGTGGGAACACTGAAGCTTTCTTT; CDR3: CASSQDRGGNTEAFF; size: once; J: TRBJ1-1; D: TRBD1; V: TRBV5-1
DNA: TGTGCCAGCAGCGTAACTAGCGGGAGCTCCTACGAGCAGTACTTC; CDR3: CASSVTSGSSYEQYF; size: many; J: TRBJ2-7; D: TRBD2; V: TRBV6-5
DNA: TGTGCCAGCAGCTTAAGATCGGGGGCGGGAGAGACCCAGTACTTC; CDR3: CASSLRSGAGETQYF; size: .; J: TRBJ2-5; D: .; V: TRBV7-6
DNA: TGTGCCAGCAGCCCTCAGGGACAGGGCGTCGGGGAGCTGTTTTTT; CDR3: CASSPQGQGVGELFF; size: many; J: TRBJ2-2; D: TRBD1; V: TRBV7-2
DNA: TGTGCCAGCAGTTTAGGTGCAGGGGTACACACCTTC; CDR3: CASSLGAGVHTF; size: many; J: TRBJ1-2; D: .; V: TRBV12-3/TRBV12-4
DNA: TGTGCCAGCAGTCCCGGCGGGAATGCAGGGGGGAAAAGCACTGAAGCTTTCTTT; CDR3: CASSPGGNAGGKSTEAFF; size: few; J: TRBJ1-1; D: TRBD1; V: TRBV12-3/TRBV12-4
DNA: TGTGCCAGCAGCTGGACTAGCGGTTTCACAGATACGCAGTATTTT; CDR3: CASSWTSGFTDTQYF; size: .; J: TRBJ2-3; D: TRBD2; V: TRBV7-6
DNA: TGTGCCAGCAGTTACGACAGGCCGGACCAGCCCCAGCATTTT; CDR3: CASSYDRPDQPQHF; size: many; J: TRBJ1-5; D: .; V: TRBV28